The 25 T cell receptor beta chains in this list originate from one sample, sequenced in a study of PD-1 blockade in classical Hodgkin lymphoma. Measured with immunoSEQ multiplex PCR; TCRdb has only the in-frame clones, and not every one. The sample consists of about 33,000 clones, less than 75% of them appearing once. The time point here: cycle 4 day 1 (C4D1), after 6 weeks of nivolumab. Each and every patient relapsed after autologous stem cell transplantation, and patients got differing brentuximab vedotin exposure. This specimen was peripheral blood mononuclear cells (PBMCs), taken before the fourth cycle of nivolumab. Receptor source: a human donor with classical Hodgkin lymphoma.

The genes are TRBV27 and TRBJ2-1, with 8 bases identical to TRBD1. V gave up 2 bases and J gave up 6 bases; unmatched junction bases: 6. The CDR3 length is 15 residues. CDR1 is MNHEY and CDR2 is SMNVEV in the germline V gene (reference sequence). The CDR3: CASSLDRGTLNEQFF. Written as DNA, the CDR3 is TGTGCCAGCAGTTTAGACAGGGGAACCCTCAATGAGCAGTTCTTC.

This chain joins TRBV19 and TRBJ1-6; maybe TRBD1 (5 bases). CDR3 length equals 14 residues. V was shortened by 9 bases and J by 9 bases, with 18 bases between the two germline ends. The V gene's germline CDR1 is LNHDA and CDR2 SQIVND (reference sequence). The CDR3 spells CASAARQGGSPLHF. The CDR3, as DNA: TGTGCCAGCGCCGCTCGCCAGGGAGGTTCACCCCTCCACTTT.

CDR3 loop: CASSVGSQPYEQYF. The CDR3 DNA reads as TGTGCCAGCAGCGTAGGGAGCCAACCCTACGAGCAGTACTTC. This chain connects TRBV9 to TRBJ2-7, with D uncertain. This CDR3 comprises 14 residues. Germline V gives CDR1 SGDLS, CDR2 YYNGEE. V lost 0 bases, J lost 2 bases, and 9 bases lay in between.

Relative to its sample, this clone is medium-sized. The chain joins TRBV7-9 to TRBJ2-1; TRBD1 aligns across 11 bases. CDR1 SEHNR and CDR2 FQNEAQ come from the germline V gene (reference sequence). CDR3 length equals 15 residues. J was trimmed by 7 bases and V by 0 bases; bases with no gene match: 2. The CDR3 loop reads CASSLADRGRNEQFF. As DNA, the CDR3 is TGTGCCAGCAGCTTAGCGGACAGGGGGCGAAATGAGCAGTTCTTC. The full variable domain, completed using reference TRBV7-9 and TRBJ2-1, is DTGVSQNPRHKITKRGQNVTFRCDPISEHNRLYWYRQTLGQGPEFLTYFQNEAQLEKSRLLSDRFSAERPKGSFSTLEIQRTEQGDSAMYLCASSLADRGRNEQFFGPGTRLTVL.

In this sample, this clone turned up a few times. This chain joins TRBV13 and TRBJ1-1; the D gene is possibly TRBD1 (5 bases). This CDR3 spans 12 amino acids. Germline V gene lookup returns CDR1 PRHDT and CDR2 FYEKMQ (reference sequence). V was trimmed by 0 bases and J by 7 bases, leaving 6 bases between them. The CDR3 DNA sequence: TGTGCCAGCAGCTTAGGAGGGGTTGAAGCTTTCTTT. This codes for CASSLGGVEAFF.

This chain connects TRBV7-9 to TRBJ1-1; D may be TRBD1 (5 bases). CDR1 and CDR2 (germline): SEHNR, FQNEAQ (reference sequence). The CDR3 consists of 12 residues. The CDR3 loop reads CAGGDQYAEAFF. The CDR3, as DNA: TGTGCAGGAGGGGATCAGTACGCTGAAGCTTTCTTT.

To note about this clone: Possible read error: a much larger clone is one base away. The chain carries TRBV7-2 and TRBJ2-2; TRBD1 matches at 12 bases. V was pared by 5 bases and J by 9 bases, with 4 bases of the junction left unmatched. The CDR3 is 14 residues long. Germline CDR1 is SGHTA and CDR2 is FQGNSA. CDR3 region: CASSPGQGARELFF. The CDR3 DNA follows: TGTGCCAGCAGCCCGGGACAGGGGGCCCGGGAGCTGTTTTTT. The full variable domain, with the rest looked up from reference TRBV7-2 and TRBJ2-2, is GAGVSQSPSNKVTEKGKDVELRCDPISGHTALYWYRQSLGQGLEFLIYFQGNSAPDKSGLPSDRFSAERTGGSVSTLTIQRTQQEDSAVYLCASSPGQGARELFFGEGSRLTVL.

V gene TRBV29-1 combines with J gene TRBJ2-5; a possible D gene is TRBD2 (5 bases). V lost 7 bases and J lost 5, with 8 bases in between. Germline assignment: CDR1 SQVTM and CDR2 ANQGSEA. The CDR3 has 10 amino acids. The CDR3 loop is CSAGGETQYF. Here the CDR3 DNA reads TGCAGCGCCGGCGGGGAGACCCAGTACTTC.

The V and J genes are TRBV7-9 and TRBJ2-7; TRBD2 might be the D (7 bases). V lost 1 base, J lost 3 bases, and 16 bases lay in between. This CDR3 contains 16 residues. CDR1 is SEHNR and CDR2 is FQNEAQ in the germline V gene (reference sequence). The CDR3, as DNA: TGTGCCAGCAGCTTAGGGGCGGGGGCAAGAGGCTACGAGCAGTACTTC. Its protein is CASSLGAGARGYEQYF. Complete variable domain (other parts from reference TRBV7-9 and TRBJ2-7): DTGVSQNPRHKITKRGQNVTFRCDPISEHNRLYWYRQTLGQGPEFLTYFQNEAQLEKSRLLSDRFSAERPKGSFSTLEIQRTEQGDSAMYLCASSLGAGARGYEQYFGPGTRLTVT.

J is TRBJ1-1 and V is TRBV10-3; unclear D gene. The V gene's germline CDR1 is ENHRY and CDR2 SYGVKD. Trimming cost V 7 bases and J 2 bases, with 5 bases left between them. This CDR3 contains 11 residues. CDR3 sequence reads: CAIIINTEAFF. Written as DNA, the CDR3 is TGTGCCATCATCATAAACACTGAAGCTTTCTTT.

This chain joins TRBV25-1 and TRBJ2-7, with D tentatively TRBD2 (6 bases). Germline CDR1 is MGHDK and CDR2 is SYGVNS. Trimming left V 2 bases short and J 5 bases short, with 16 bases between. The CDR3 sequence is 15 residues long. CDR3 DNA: TGTGCCAGCAGTGAAGGGGTTCGGGGGTGGGACGAGCAGTACTTC. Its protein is CASSEGVRGWDEQYF.

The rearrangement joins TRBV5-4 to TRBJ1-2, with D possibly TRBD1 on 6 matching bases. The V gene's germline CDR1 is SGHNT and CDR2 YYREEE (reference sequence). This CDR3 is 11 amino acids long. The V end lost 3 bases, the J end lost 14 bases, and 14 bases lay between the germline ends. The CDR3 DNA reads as TGTGCCAGCAGCTCCGGGGGGCGGAAGACCTTC. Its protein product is CASSSGGRKTF.

The DNA for the CDR3 is TGTGCCAGCAGCCAAGCGTACGAGCAGTACTTC. It codes for CASSQAYEQYF. The V and J genes are TRBV14 and TRBJ2-7; D remains unclear. Germline CDR1 reads SGHDN; CDR2 reads FVKESK. The CDR3 covers 11 residues. V lost 1 base, J lost 4 bases, and 2 bases lay in between.

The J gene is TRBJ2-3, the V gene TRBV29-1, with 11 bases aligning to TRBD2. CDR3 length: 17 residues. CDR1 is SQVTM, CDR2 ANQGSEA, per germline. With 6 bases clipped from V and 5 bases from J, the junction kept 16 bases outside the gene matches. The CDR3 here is CSVVGSGSGGALDTQYF. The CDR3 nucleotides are TGCAGCGTCGTCGGGTCAGGTAGCGGGGGGGCCTTAGATACGCAGTATTTT.

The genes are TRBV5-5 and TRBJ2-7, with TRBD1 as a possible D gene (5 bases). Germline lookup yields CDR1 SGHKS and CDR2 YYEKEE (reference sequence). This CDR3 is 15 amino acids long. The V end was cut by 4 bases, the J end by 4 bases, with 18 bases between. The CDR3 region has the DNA TGTGCCAGCAGCCCAGGGTTTTGGGCCGGGTACGAGCAGTACTTC. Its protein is CASSPGFWAGYEQYF.

CDR3 DNA: TGTGCTAGTGGTTTAGGTCTTACATACGAGCAGTACTTC. It yields the protein CASGLGLTYEQYF. The genes are TRBV12-5 and TRBJ2-7; D gene uncertain. Germline-derived CDR1 and CDR2 are LGHNT and FRNRAP. The CDR3 has 13 residues. V was trimmed by 3 bases and J by 4 bases, leaving 10 bases between them.

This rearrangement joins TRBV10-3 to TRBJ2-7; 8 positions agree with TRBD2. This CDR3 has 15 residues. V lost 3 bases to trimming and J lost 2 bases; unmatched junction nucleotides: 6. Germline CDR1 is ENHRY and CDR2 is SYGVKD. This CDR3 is CAISDERGLTYEQYF. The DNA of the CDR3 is TGTGCCATCAGTGATGAGCGGGGGTTAACCTACGAGCAGTACTTC.

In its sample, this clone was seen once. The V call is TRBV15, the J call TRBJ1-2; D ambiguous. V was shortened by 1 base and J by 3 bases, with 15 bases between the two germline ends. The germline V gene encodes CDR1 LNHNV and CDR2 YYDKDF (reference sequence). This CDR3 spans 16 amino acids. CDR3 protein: CATSRGRGIMDYGYTF. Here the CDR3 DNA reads TGTGCCACCAGCAGAGGGAGAGGGATTATGGACTATGGCTACACCTTC.

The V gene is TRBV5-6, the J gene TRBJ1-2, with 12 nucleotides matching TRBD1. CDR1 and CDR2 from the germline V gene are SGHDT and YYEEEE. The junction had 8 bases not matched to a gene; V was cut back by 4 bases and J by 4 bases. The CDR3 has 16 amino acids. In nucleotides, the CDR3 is TGTGCCAGCAGCACCGGGACAGGGGGCTCGGTCTATGGCTACACCTTC. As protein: CASSTGTGGSVYGYTF.

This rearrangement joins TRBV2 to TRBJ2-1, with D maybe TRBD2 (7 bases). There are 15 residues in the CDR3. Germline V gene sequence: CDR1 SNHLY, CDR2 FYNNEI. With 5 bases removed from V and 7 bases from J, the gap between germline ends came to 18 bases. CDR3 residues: CASSPFTGGLNEQFF. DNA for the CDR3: TGTGCCAGCAGTCCCTTTACGGGGGGCCTAAATGAGCAGTTCTTC.

The CDR3 protein is CAIMLQAGPLGEQFF. Written as DNA, the CDR3 is TGTGCCATCATGCTTCAGGCAGGGCCGTTAGGTGAGCAGTTCTTC. The chain is built from TRBV10-3 and TRBJ2-1, with D tentatively TRBD1 (5 bases). CDR3 length: 15 amino acids. Trimming stripped 7 bases from V and 9 bases from J, with 22 bases between. Germline values: CDR1 ENHRY, CDR2 SYGVKD.

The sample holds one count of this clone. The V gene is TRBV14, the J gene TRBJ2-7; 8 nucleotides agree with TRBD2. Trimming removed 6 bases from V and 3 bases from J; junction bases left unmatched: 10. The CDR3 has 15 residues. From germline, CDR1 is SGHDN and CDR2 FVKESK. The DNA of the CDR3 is TGTGCCAGCAGTCAGGGGTTAGCGGGGCTCTACGAGCAGTACTTC. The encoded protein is CASSQGLAGLYEQYF.

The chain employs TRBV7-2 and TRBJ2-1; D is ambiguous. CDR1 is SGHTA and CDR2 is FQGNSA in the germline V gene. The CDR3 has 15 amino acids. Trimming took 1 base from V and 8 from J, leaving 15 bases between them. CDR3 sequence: CASSLEDGRADEQFF. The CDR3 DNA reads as TGTGCCAGCAGCTTAGAAGATGGTAGGGCGGATGAGCAGTTCTTC.

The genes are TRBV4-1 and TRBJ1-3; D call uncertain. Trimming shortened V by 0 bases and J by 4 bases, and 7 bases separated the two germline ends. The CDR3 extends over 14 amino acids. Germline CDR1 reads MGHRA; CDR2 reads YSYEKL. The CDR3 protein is CASSQELHGNTIYF. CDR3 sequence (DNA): TGCGCCAGCAGCCAAGAACTCCACGGAAACACCATATATTTT.

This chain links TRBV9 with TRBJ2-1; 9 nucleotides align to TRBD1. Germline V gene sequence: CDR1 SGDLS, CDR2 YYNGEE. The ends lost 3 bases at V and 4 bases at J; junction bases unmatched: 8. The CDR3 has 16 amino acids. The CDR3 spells CASSESPGQGYNEQFF. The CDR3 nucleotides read TGTGCCAGCAGCGAATCTCCGGGACAGGGATACAATGAGCAGTTCTTC.